The 10 T cell receptor beta chains presented below share a single source sample, sequenced in a study of cytomegalovirus exposure and HLA in healthy donors. Some clones are missing from TCRdb's copy, which holds only in-frame ones; the method was immunoSEQ multiplex PCR. The sample carries under 200,000 clones, about 86% recorded once. The sequenced sample consisted of PBMCs. These receptors were collected from a woman in her late teens or twenties in good health and CMV-seronegative.

The V and J genes are TRBV6-1 and TRBJ1-1; D is undetermined. This CDR3 has 13 residues. Germline CDR1 is MNHNS and CDR2 is SASEGT. V dropped 7 bases and J dropped 1 base, with 10 bases sitting between them. CDR3 protein: CASMEEGNTEAFF. The CDR3 DNA sequence: TGTGCCAGCATGGAGGAGGGGAACACTGAAGCTTTCTTT.

This clone appeared once. J is TRBJ2-7 and V is TRBV14; 9 bases fit TRBD2. The CDR3 covers 17 residues. The V gene end was trimmed by 1 base and the J gene end by 3 bases; junction bases not matched to a gene: 10. The germline CDR1 and CDR2 sequences are SGHDN and FVKESK. CDR3 in amino acids: CASSQGTSGGFLYEQYF. CDR3 nucleotide sequence: TGTGCCAGCAGCCAAGGAACGAGCGGGGGGTTCCTCTACGAGCAGTACTTC.

The V and J genes are TRBV19 and TRBJ2-1, with D perhaps matching TRBD2 (6 bases). Deletions cut 3 bases from V and 10 bases from J, with 16 bases between. Germline V lookup: CDR1 LNHDA, CDR2 SQIVND (reference sequence). CDR3 length: 14 residues. The CDR3 DNA reads TGTGCCAGTAGTATCCGGGACTCAGCACAAGAGCAGTTCTTC. Translating it yields CASSIRDSAQEQFF.

The chain has TRBV6-5 and TRBJ2-1, with a possible D match to TRBD2 (6 bases). V was pared by 0 bases and J by 10 bases, with 19 bases between. Per germline, CDR1 MNHEY and CDR2 SVGAGI. This CDR3 spans 16 amino acids. The DNA for the CDR3 is TGTGCCAGCAGTTACTCGAGGGACCGTTCACGGGGGGAGCAGTTCTTC. This codes for CASSYSRDRSRGEQFF.

The chain carries TRBV4-1 and TRBJ2-1; 14 positions agree with TRBD2. The CDR3 has 18 residues. V lost 2 bases and J lost 1; bases outside the gene matches: 4. Germline V CDR1 and CDR2: MGHRA, YSYEKL. The CDR3 spells CASSQLTSGGASYNEQFF. CDR3 sequence (DNA): TGCGCCAGCAGCCAATTGACTAGCGGGGGGGCGTCCTACAATGAGCAGTTCTTC.

The chain has TRBV29-1 and TRBJ1-2; a possible D gene is TRBD1 (5 bases). Germline values: CDR1 SQVTM, CDR2 ANQGSEA. This CDR3 spans 16 amino acids. V was clipped by 8 bases and J by 1 base, with 23 bases between them. CDR3 DNA sequence: TGCAGCTTCTTAGCCTCAGGGCAAGGGCTTAACTATGGCTACACCTTC. It translates to CSFLASGQGLNYGYTF. Complete variable domain (other parts from reference TRBV29-1 and TRBJ1-2): SAVISQKPSRDICQRGTSLTIQCQVDSQVTMMFWYRQQPGQSLTLIATANQGSEATYESGFVIDKFPISRPNLTFSTLTVSNMSPEDSSIYLCSFLASGQGLNYGYTFGSGTRLTVV.

Note on this clone: This sample includes further DNA sequences coding for the same CDR3. V and J are TRBV5-6 and TRBJ2-1; TRBD1 aligns across 10 bases. The CDR3 consists of 14 residues. Germline-derived CDR1 and CDR2 are SGHDT and YYEEEE. The V segment lost 0 bases and the J segment 7 bases; nucleotides outside the gene matches: 1. This CDR3 reads CASSLGTGGNEQFF. Here the CDR3 DNA reads TGTGCCAGCAGCTTGGGGACAGGGGGTAATGAGCAGTTCTTC.

Ten or more counts support this clone. CDR3 loop: CASSGTARGSNYGYTF. The CDR3, as DNA: TGTGCCAGCAGTGGGACGGCTAGAGGGTCCAACTATGGCTACACCTTC. V and J are TRBV2 and TRBJ1-2, with no clear D. Germline values: CDR1 SNHLY, CDR2 FYNNEI. V gave up 4 bases and J gave up 2 bases, with 17 bases separating them. This CDR3 is built from 16 residues. The full variable domain, its missing parts supplied by reference TRBV2 and TRBJ1-2, is EPEVTQTPSHQVTQMGQEVILRCVPISNHLYFYWYRQILGQKVEFLVSFYNNEISEKSEIFDDQFSVERPDGSNFTLKIRSTKLEDSAMYFCASSGTARGSNYGYTFGSGTRLTVV.

The chain recombines TRBV2 with TRBJ2-1; 9 nucleotides match TRBD2. This CDR3 is 18 amino acids long. Germline-derived CDR1 and CDR2 are SNHLY and FYNNEI. The V segment lost 6 bases and the J segment 6 bases; nucleotides outside the gene matches: 18. CDR3 amino acids: CASSVLLTSGPRSNEQFF. CDR3 nucleotides: TGTGCCAGCAGCGTCCTATTGACTAGCGGACCTCGCAGCAATGAGCAGTTCTTC.

The rearrangement joins TRBV10-2 to TRBJ2-1; 11 nucleotides align to TRBD2. V dropped 4 bases and J dropped 7; count of bases not matched to a gene: 6. CDR3 size: 15 residues. CDR1 WSHSY and CDR2 SAAADI come from the germline V gene. The CDR3 reads CASSVGLAGVNEQFF. CDR3 sequence (DNA): TGCGCCAGCAGTGTAGGACTAGCGGGTGTGAATGAGCAGTTCTTC.